Listed here are 4 T cell receptor beta chains from one sample, sequenced in a study of CD8+CD57+ T cells in acquired aplastic anemia. Genomic DNA templated the TCR beta VDJ and CDR3 profiling. TCRdb reprocessed the reads via MiXCR and lists one record per CDR3 protein. The table includes tens of thousands of distinct CDR3 sequences, 63% detected once. Patients sequenced had flow cytometry evidence of CD8+CD57+ cell expansion. Sequencing used sorted CD4+, CD8+, or CD8+CD57+ T cells (not recorded which) from PBMCs. The receptors come from a human donor with aplastic anemia.

The chain uses TRBV9 and TRBJ2-1; possibly TRBD2 for D (6 bases). Germline assignment: CDR1 SGDLS and CDR2 YYNGEE. This CDR3 region has 15 residues. Trimming cost V 4 bases and J 4 bases, with 15 bases left between them. The chain's CDR3 is CASSRFSGTYNEQFF. In nucleotides, the CDR3 is TGTGCCAGCAGCCGATTTAGCGGAACTTACAATGAGCAGTTCTTC.

This clonotype was seen a few times. In DNA form, the CDR3 reads TGTGCCAGCAGCGTAGTTTACGAGCAGTACTTC. Residues: CASSVVYEQYF. The V gene is TRBV9, the J gene TRBJ2-7; D gene ambiguous. CDR3 size: 11 residues. In germline, CDR1 is SGDLS, CDR2 YYNGEE. Between the trimmed V and J ends, which lost 0 bases and 4 bases, there was a span of 2 bases.

This clonotype appeared many times. V usage is TRBV6-5 and J usage is TRBJ2-7; 10 bases fit TRBD2. The trim removed 3 bases at V and 0 bases at J, leaving 5 bases unmatched. The CDR3 length is 16 residues. Looked up from germline, CDR1 is MNHEY and CDR2 is SVGAGI. CDR3 nucleotide sequence: TGTGCCAGCAGTTATCCCCCTAGCGGGAGCTCCTACGAGCAGTACTTC. Translating gives CASSYPPSGSSYEQYF.

The V gene is TRBV19, the J gene TRBJ1-4; weak D call: TRBD1 (5 bases). V was cut by 9 bases and J by 5 bases, with 19 bases left in between. In germline, CDR1 is LNHDA, CDR2 SQIVND (reference sequence). The CDR3 totals 15 residues. CDR3 in amino acids: CASLQPGRMNEKLFF. CDR3 sequence (DNA): TGTGCCAGCCTACAGCCGGGACGGATGAATGAAAAACTGTTTTTT.